The clone carrying this TCR beta chain was picked up many times. The CDR3 has 18 amino acids. J gave up 6 bases and V 10 bases, and 15 bases lay outside the gene matches. The germline V gene has CDR1 MNHNY and CDR2 SVGAGI (reference sequence). This record comes from a study of T cell repertoires in cytomegalovirus infection. TCRdb ran MiXCR on the reads and lists one entry per CDR3 protein. The profile covers 300,000 or so distinct CDR3 sequences, with about a quarter appearing a single time and approximately 13% taken by the ten largest. The chain joins TRBV6-6 to TRBJ2-1; TRBD2 matches at 16 bases. The specimen sequenced was PBMCs. The origin of this receptor is a human donor in good health (CMV status not recorded). Some clones in this sample may be carry-over from other donors' samples. DNA of the CDR3: TGTGCCACGGGCACCGGGACTAGCGGGAGGGCCCGCGGCAATGAGCAGTTCTTC. It translates to CATGTGTSGRARGNEQFF.